This TCR beta chain emerged from a study of post-analysis software for immune sequencing data. As for the study in general: Included courses were relapsing-remitting and secondary progressive multiple sclerosis; progressive-relapsing multiple sclerosis was also included.

The library was made from cDNA and included unique molecular identifiers. Each CDR3 protein is one row after TCRdb ran MiXCR on the PCR reads. The sample shows approximately 460,000 distinct CDR3 sequences, approximately 45% of them seen only once. Worth noting for this clonotype: The antigen is not known.

Study-wide results and limits: Batch-matched samples strongly co-clustered by F measure. TRBV5-6, TRBV5-1 and TRBV20-1 belonged to a set of roughly 5 TRBV segments that were more frequent in patients than controls. People with multiple sclerosis had a significantly lower normalized Chao1 diversity than controls did.

The germline V and J ends were trimmed by 2 bases and 7 bases, with 12 bases remaining between them. The germline V gene encodes CDR1 SQVTM and CDR2 ANQGSEA. The CDR3 extends over 13 amino acids. This chain connects TRBV29-1 to TRBJ2-1, with D unclear. This TCR derives from a girl aged 5 to 17 with multiple sclerosis. The sample consisted of blood. This CDR3 is CSVELQAVNEQFF. The CDR3 nucleotides are TGCAGCGTTGAACTCCAGGCGGTGAATGAGCAGTTCTTC.